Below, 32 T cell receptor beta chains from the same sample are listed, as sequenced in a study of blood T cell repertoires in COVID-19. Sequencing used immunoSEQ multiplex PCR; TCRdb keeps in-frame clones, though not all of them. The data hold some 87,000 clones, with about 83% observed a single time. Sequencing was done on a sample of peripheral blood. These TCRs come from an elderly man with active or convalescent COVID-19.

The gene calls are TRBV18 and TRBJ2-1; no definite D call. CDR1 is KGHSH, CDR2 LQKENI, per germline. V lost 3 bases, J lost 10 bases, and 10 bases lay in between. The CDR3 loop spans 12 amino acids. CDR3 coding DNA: TGTGCCAGCTCACCCACCACAGAGGAGCAGTTCTTC. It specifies CASSPTTEEQFF.

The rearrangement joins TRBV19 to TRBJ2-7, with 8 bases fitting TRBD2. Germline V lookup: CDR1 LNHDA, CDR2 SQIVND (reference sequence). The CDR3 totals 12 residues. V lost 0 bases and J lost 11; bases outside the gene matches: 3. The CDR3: CASSIDSGEKYF. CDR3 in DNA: TGTGCCAGTAGTATAGATAGCGGGGAGAAGTACTTC.

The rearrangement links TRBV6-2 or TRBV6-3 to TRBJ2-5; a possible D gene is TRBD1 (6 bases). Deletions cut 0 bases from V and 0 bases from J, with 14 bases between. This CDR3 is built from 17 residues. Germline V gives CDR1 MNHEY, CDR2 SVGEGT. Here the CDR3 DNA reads TGTGCCAGCAGTTACTCCAAGTTAAACAGGGACCAAGAGACCCAGTACTTC. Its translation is CASSYSKLNRDQETQYF.

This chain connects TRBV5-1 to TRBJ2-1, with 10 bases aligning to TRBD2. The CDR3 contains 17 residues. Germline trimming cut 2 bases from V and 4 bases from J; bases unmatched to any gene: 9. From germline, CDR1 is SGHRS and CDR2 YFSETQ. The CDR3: CASSLPPGTSVYNEQFF. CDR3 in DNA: TGCGCCAGCAGCTTACCCCCGGGGACTAGCGTTTACAATGAGCAGTTCTTC.

The CDR3 region is CASSEEIPGDTEAFF. DNA for the CDR3: TGTGCCAGCAGTGAAGAGATACCGGGGGACACTGAAGCTTTCTTT. The rearrangement joins TRBV2 to TRBJ1-1; tentative D call: TRBD1 (5 bases). The CDR3 contains 15 residues. Germline values: CDR1 SNHLY, CDR2 FYNNEI. Trimming took 1 base from V and 3 from J, leaving 12 bases between them.

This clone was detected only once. The CDR3 protein is CASSQEQNYNSPLHF. CDR3 in DNA: TGCGCCAGCAGCCAAGAACAGAACTATAATTCACCCCTCCACTTT. The V gene is TRBV4-1, the J gene TRBJ1-6; no definite D call. V lost 0 bases to trimming and J lost 3 bases, with 6 bases between them. The V gene's germline CDR1 is MGHRA and CDR2 YSYEKL. The CDR3 has 15 amino acids.

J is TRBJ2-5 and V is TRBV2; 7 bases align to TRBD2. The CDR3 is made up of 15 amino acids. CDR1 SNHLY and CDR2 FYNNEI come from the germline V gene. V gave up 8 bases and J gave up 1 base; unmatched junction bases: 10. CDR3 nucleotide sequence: TGTGCCAGCGCGGGAGCTAGCGGTCTCCAAGAGACCCAGTACTTC. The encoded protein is CASAGASGLQETQYF.

The CDR3 loop reads CASSYSGRLNTEAFF. The DNA for the CDR3 is TGTGCCAGCAGTTACTCAGGCAGGTTGAACACTGAAGCTTTCTTT. The V gene is TRBV6-5, the J gene TRBJ1-1; no clear D gene. Trimming removed 0 bases from V and 0 bases from J, with 8 bases in between. The CDR3 covers 15 residues. The germline V gene encodes CDR1 MNHEY and CDR2 SVGAGI.

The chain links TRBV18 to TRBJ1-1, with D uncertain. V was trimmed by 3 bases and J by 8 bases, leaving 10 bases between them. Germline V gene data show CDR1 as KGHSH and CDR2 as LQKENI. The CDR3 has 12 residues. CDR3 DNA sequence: TGTGCCAGCTCACCCTTTAGCGGGGAAGCTTTCTTT. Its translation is CASSPFSGEAFF.

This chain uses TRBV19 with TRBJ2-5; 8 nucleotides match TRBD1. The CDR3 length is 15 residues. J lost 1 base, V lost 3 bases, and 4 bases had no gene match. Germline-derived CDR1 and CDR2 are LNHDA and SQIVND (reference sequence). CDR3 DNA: TGTGCCAGTAGTATTGGGACAGGATTCCAAGAGACCCAGTACTTC. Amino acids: CASSIGTGFQETQYF.

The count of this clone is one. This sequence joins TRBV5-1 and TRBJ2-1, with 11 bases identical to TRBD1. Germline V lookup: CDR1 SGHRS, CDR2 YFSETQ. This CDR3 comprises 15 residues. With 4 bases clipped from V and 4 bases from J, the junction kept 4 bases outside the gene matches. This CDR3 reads CASSPGTGGYNEQFF. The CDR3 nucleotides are TGCGCCAGCAGCCCTGGGACAGGGGGGTACAATGAGCAGTTCTTC.

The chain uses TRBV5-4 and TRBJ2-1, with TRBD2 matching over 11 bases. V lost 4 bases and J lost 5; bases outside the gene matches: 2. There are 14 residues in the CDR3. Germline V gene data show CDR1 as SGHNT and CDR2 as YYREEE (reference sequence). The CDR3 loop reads CASSLTSGDNEQFF. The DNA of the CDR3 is TGTGCCAGCAGCCTGACTAGCGGGGACAATGAGCAGTTCTTC. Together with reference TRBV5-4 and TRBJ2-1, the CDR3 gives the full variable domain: ETGVTQSPTHLIKTRGQQVTLRCSSQSGHNTVSWYQQALGQGPQFIFQYYREEENGRGNFPPRFSGLQFPNYSSELNVNALELDDSALYLCASSLTSGDNEQFFGPGTRLTVL.

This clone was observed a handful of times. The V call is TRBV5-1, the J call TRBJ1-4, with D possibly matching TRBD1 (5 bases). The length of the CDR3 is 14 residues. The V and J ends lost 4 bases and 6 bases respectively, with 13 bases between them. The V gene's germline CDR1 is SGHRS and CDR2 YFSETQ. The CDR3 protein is CASSRLGGDEKLFF. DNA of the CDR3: TGCGCCAGCAGCCGCCTCGGGGGGGATGAAAAACTGTTTTTT.

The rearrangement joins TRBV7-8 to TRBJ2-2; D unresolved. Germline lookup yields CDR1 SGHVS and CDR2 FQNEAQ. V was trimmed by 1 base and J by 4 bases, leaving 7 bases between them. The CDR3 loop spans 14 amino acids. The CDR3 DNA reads TGTGCCAGCAGCTTAGTGGAGCTCACCGGGGAGCTGTTTTTT. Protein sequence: CASSLVELTGELFF.

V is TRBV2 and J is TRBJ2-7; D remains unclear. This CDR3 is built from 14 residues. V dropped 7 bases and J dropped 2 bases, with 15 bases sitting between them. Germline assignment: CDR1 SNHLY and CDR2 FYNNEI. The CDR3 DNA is TGTGCCAGCAATTGGGCCAGGTCAACCTACGAGCAGTACTTC. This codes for CASNWARSTYEQYF.

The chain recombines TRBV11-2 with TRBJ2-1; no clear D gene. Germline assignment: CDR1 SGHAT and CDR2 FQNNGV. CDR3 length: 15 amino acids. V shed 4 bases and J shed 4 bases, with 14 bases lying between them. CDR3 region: CASSSRLVSYNEQFF. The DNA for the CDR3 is TGTGCCAGCAGCTCTCGGTTGGTCTCGTACAATGAGCAGTTCTTC.

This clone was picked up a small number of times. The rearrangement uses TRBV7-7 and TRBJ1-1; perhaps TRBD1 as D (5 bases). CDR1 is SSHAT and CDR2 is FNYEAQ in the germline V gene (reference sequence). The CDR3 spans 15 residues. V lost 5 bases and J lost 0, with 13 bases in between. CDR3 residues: CASSPSVGVNTEAFF. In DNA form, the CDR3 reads TGTGCCAGCAGCCCCTCCGTAGGGGTGAACACTGAAGCTTTCTTT.

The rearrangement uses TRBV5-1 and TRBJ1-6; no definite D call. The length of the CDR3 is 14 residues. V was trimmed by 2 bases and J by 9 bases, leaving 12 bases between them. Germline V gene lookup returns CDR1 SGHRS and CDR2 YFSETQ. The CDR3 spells CASSFDGWSSPLHF. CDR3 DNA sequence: TGCGCCAGCAGCTTCGACGGTTGGAGTTCACCCCTCCACTTT.

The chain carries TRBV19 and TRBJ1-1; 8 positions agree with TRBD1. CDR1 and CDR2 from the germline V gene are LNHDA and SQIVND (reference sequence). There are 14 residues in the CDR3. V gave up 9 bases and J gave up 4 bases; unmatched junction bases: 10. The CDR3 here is CASLTGTGGTEAFF. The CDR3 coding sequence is TGTGCCAGCCTCACAGGTACAGGGGGCACTGAAGCTTTCTTT.

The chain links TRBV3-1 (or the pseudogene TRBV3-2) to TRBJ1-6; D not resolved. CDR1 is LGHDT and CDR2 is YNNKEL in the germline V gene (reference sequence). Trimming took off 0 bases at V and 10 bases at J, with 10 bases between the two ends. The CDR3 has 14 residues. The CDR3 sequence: CASSQDRSRSPLHF. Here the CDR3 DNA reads TGTGCCAGCAGCCAAGATCGATCTAGATCACCCCTCCACTTT.

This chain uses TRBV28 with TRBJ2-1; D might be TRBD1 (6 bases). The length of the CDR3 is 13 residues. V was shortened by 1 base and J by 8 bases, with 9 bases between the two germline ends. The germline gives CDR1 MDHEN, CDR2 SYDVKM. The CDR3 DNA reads TGTGCCAGCAGTTTATCCGGACAGTATGAGCAGTTCTTC. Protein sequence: CASSLSGQYEQFF.

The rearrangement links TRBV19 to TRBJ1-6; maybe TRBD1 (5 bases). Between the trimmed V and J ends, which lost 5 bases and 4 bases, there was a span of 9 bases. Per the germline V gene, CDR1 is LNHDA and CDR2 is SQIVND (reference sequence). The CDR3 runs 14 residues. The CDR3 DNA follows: TGTGCCAGTAGTGGTCAGGGTTATAATTCACCCCTCCACTTT. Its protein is CASSGQGYNSPLHF.

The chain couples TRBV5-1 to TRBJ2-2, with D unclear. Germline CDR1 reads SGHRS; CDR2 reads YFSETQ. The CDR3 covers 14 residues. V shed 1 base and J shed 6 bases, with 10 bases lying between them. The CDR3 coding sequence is TGCGCCAGCAGCTTGTTTACAGCAGCCGGGGAGCTGTTTTTT. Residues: CASSLFTAAGELFF.

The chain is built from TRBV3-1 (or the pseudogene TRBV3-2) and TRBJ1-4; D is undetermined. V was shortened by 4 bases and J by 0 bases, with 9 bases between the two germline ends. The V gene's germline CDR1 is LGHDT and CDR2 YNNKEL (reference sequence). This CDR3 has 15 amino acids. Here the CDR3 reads CASSRTGATNEKLFF. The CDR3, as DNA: TGTGCCAGCAGCCGAACCGGTGCAACTAATGAAAAACTGTTTTTT.

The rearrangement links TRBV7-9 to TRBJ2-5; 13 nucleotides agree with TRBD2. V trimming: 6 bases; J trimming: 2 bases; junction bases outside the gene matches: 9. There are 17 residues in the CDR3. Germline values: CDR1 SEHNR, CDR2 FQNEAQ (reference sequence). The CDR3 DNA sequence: TGTGCCAGCAGAAAGGGGACTAGCGGGGTCATTCAAGAGACCCAGTACTTC. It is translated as CASRKGTSGVIQETQYF.

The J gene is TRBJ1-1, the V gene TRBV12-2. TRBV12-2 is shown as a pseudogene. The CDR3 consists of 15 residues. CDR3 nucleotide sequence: TGTGCAAGTCGCTTACGGCCGCAAGGAGACACTGAAGCTTTCTTT. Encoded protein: CASRLRPQGDTEAFF.

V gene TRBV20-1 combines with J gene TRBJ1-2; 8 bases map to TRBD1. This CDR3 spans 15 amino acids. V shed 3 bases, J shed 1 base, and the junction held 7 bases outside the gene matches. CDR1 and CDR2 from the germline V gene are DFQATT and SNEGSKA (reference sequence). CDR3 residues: CSASDEDRVNYGYTF. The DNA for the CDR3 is TGCAGTGCTAGTGACGAGGACAGGGTTAACTATGGCTACACCTTC.

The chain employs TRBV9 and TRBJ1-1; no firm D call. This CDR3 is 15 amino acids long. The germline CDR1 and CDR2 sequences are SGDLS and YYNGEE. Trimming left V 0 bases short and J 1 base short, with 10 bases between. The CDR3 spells CASSVVDSGNTEAFF. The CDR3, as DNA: TGTGCCAGCAGCGTAGTCGATTCGGGGAACACTGAAGCTTTCTTT.

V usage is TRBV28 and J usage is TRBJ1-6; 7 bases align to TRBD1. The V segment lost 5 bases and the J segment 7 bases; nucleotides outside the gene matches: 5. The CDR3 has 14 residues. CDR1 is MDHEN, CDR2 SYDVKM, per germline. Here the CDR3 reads CASSLGQENSPLHF. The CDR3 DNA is TGTGCCAGCAGTCTCGGACAGGAAAATTCACCCCTCCACTTT.

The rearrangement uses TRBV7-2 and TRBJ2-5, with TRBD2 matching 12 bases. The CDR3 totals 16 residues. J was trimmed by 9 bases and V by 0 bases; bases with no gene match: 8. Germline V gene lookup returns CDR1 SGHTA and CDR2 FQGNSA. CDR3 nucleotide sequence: TGTGCCAGCAGCTTAGCCGCTAGCGGGGGGGGCCCGGCCCAGTACTTC. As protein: CASSLAASGGGPAQYF.

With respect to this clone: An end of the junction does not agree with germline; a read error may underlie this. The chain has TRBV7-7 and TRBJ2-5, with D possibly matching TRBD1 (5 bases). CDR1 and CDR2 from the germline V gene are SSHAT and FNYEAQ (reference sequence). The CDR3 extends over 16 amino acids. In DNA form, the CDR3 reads TGTGCTAGCAGCCCAACCTCTGGACAACGCCAAGAGACCCAGTACTTC. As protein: CASSPTSGQRQETQYF.

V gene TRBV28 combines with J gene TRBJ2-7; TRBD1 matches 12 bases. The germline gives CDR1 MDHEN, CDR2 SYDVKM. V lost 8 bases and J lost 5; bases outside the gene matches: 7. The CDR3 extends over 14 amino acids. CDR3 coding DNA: TGTGCCAGCTTCTCGGGACAGGGGGCCCACGAGCAGTACTTC. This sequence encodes CASFSGQGAHEQYF.